This is a list of T cell receptor beta chains from one sample in a study of CD8 T cells in Susac syndrome. Each CDR3 protein gets one entry after TCRdb re-called the immunoSEQ multiplex PCR reads with MiXCR. The sample lists 160,000 or so distinct CDR3 sequences, 90% to 95% occurring once. Source material: CD4+ T cells from PBMCs. The receptors derive from a human donor in good health. Both conserved end residues are part of each CDR3. The D gene is left open where the match is weak. Clone size appears in some rows only: once, few, many, or a class for an expanded clone.

V gene,D gene,clone size,J gene,CDR3 DNA,CDR3 protein
TRBV7-2,NA,NA,TRBJ1-6,TGTGCCAGCAGCCGGGACCGAGAACTTTATAATTCACCCCTCCACTTT,CASSRDRELYNSPLHF
TRBV18,NA,few,TRBJ2-4,TGTGCCAGCTCTCTAGGCGCAGGGAACATTCAGTACTTC,CASSLGAGNIQYF
TRBV28,NA,once,TRBJ1-5,TGTGCCAGCAGTTCAACACCGTCCCAGCCCCAGCATTTT,CASSSTPSQPQHF
TRBV20-1,TRBD1,NA,TRBJ1-5,TGCAGTGCTAGCGGGGACGGGACAGAGAATCAGCCCCAGCATTTT,CSASGDGTENQPQHF
TRBV3-1,NA,NA,TRBJ2-5,TGTGCCAGCAGCCAGACCGGGACGAGCTTCGAGACCCAGTACTTC,CASSQTGTSFETQYF
TRBV5-4,TRBD1,NA,TRBJ2-7,TGTGCCAGCAGCTCCCGGGACAGGGGTCCCTACGAGCAGTACTTC,CASSSRDRGPYEQYF
TRBV20-1,NA,NA,TRBJ2-6,TGCAGTGCTGCGCAGAACTCTGGGGCCAACGTCCTGACTTTC,CSAAQNSGANVLTF
TRBV5-4,NA,NA,TRBJ2-1,TGTGCCAGCAGCTTGGGACTAGGCAATGAGCAGTTCTTC,CASSLGLGNEQFF
TRBV5-1,NA,NA,TRBJ1-1,TGCGCCAGCAGTCTTCTCGGGGTGAACACTGAAGCTTTCTTT,CASSLLGVNTEAFF
TRBV29-1,NA,few,TRBJ2-7,TGCAGCGTCACCGGGACTCAGAGCTCCTACGAGCAGTACTTC,CSVTGTQSSYEQYF
TRBV20-1,TRBD1,NA,TRBJ1-5,TGCAGTGCAGGGACAGGGGGCTCTGGTCAGCCCCAGCATTTT,CSAGTGGSGQPQHF
TRBV20-1,NA,NA,TRBJ1-2,TGCAGTGCTAGAGGTCTTAACTATGGCTACACCTTC,CSARGLNYGYTF
TRBV6-6,TRBD1,NA,TRBJ2-7,TGTGCCAGCAGTTCCTACCCGGGACAGGGGGCGCTCGAGCAGTACTTC,CASSSYPGQGALEQYF
TRBV2,TRBD1,NA,TRBJ1-6,TGTGCCAGCAGGGTCGAGACAGGGGTCAATTCACCCCTCCACTTT,CASRVETGVNSPLHF
TRBV20-1,NA,NA,TRBJ1-1,TGCAGTGCTGATCAGGGAGACACTGAAGCTTTCTTT,CSADQGDTEAFF
TRBV10-3,NA,once,TRBJ2-7,TGTGCCATCACTTCCCCTCCCTCCTACGAGCAGTACTTC,CAITSPPSYEQYF
TRBV7-9,TRBD1,NA,TRBJ2-1,TGTGCCAGCAGCTCTCTCACCGGGACAGGGATCCATAATGAGCAGTTCTTC,CASSSLTGTGIHNEQFF
TRBV10-2,NA,NA,TRBJ1-6,TGCGCCAGCAGTGAGTGGCAGACAGGTTCACCCCTCCACTTT,CASSEWQTGSPLHF
TRBV30,NA,NA,TRBJ1-1,TGTGCCTGGAGTCCGATGGGCGGCATGAACACTGAAGCTTTCTTT,CAWSPMGGMNTEAFF
TRBV7-7,NA,NA,TRBJ2-7,TGTGCCAGCAGCCCGACGTGGGGAGGAGAGCAGTACTTC,CASSPTWGGEQYF
TRBV6-5,NA,NA,TRBJ2-6,TGTGCCAGCAGTCTAGTGGATACTGGGGCCAACGTCCTGACTTTC,CASSLVDTGANVLTF
TRBV29-1,NA,NA,TRBJ2-7,TGCAGCGTAGCCGGGACAACCAAACTTAGCTACGAGCAGTACTTC,CSVAGTTKLSYEQYF
TRBV30,NA,once,TRBJ1-5,TGTGCCTGGAGTGACGGACAAAGCCAGCCCCAGCATTTT,CAWSDGQSQPQHF
TRBV14,TRBD1,NA,TRBJ2-3,TGTGCCAGCAGCCTTTTGCCGGGACAGGGGAGCACAGATACGCAGTATTTT,CASSLLPGQGSTDTQYF
TRBV10-3,NA,NA,TRBJ2-7,TGTGCCACCAGAAATACAGGACAAAATAACGAGCAGTACTTC,CATRNTGQNNEQYF
TRBV25-1,NA,NA,TRBJ1-2,TGTGCCAGCAGAGACAAGACCCTAGATGGCTACACCTTC,CASRDKTLDGYTF
TRBV27,NA,NA,TRBJ1-2,TGTGCCAGCAGTTTATCGAACAGATTGTATGGCTACACCTTC,CASSLSNRLYGYTF
TRBV5-1,NA,NA,TRBJ1-5,TGCGCCAGCAGGTCCGGGGAGGCTCGGGGGCCCCAGCATTTT,CASRSGEARGPQHF
TRBV30,TRBD1,NA,TRBJ1-6,TGTGCCTGGAGACTCACCGGGACAGGGGTCAATTCACCCCTCCACTTT,CAWRLTGTGVNSPLHF
TRBV29-1,TRBD1,NA,TRBJ1-1,TGCAGCGTTGGGGGACAGCCTAACACTGAAGCTTTCTTT,CSVGGQPNTEAFF
TRBV18,NA,NA,TRBJ2-5,TGTGCCAGCTCACCAAGGTCAGGGGAACAAGAGACCCAGTACTTC,CASSPRSGEQETQYF
TRBV18,TRBD1,NA,TRBJ2-3,TGTGCCAGCTCTATCTGGGACAGGGTCACAGATACGCAGTATTTT,CASSIWDRVTDTQYF
TRBV5-1,TRBD1,NA,TRBJ1-5,TGCGCCAGCAGCTTGGCCCCCGGGACAGCAAATCAGCCCCAGCATTTT,CASSLAPGTANQPQHF
TRBV5-4,NA,once,TRBJ2-5,TGTGCCAGCAGCAGTCGACAGAGGCGAGTAGAGACCCAGTACTTC,CASSSRQRRVETQYF
TRBV30,NA,NA,TRBJ2-7,TGTGCCTGGAATGGCGGGGTCTCCTACGAGCAGTACTTC,CAWNGGVSYEQYF
TRBV5-1,TRBD2,NA,TRBJ2-3,TGCGCCAGCAGCTTATTGGGGGGGGAAACAGATACGCAGTATTTT,CASSLLGGETDTQYF
TRBV29-1,NA,NA,TRBJ1-2,TGCAGCGTTGAAACAGGGTACTATGGCTACACCTTC,CSVETGYYGYTF
TRBV5-1,NA,NA,TRBJ2-5,TGCGCCAGCAGCGGCAGGCCCGGATATGACGGGGAGACCCAGTACTTC,CASSGRPGYDGETQYF
TRBV5-1,NA,NA,TRBJ1-1,TGCGCCAGCAGCTTGGGTCTACAGTTGAACACTGAAGCTTTCTTT,CASSLGLQLNTEAFF
TRBV6-5,NA,few,TRBJ2-3,TGTGCCAGCAGTTCCGGACCCACAGATACGCAGTATTTT,CASSSGPTDTQYF
TRBV10-3,NA,NA,TRBJ2-5,TGTGCCATCATTCCGGGCGTCGGAGAGACCCAGTACTTC,CAIIPGVGETQYF
TRBV29-1,TRBD1,NA,TRBJ1-1,TGCAGCGTGGGAGGGACAGCCCTGAGCGGGGACACTGAAGCTTTCTTT,CSVGGTALSGDTEAFF
TRBV5-1,NA,NA,TRBJ2-7,TGCGCCAGCAGCTTCGGCCCGGGGGCCTCCTACGAGCAGTACTTC,CASSFGPGASYEQYF
TRBV18,NA,NA,TRBJ2-5,TGTGCCAGCTCACCAGGAGGGACCCAAGAGACCCAGTACTTC,CASSPGGTQETQYF
TRBV10-3,NA,once,TRBJ1-5,TGTGCCATCGGCCCCCAGGAGGGCAATCAGCCCCAGCATTTT,CAIGPQEGNQPQHF
TRBV30,NA,NA,TRBJ1-1,TGTGCCTGGAGTCCCTCCGGTTACACTGAAGCTTTCTTT,CAWSPSGYTEAFF
TRBV6-1,NA,NA,TRBJ2-6,TGTGCCAGCAAGGGCTCTGGGGCCAACGTCCTGACTTTC,CASKGSGANVLTF
TRBV10-2,TRBD1,once,TRBJ2-5,TGCGCCAGCATTAACAGGGGTTTGGGAGAGACCCAGTACTTC,CASINRGLGETQYF
TRBV28,NA,NA,TRBJ1-2,TGTGCCAGCAGTTTATCCGGGAGCGGCTACACCTTC,CASSLSGSGYTF